This T cell receptor beta chain was recovered during a study of blood T cell repertoires in COVID-19. Overall study: Acute and convalescent COVID-19 specimens originated in the United States, Italy and Spain. The cDNA or gDNA used as material had been derived from T cells, B-cell-depleted T cells, or PBMCs.

The CDR3 runs 17 residues. V was pared by 0 bases and J by 2 bases, with 16 bases between. Germline V CDR1 and CDR2: SGHVS, FNYEAQ. During active infection, Seattle patients enrolled and were then monitored through disease. The authors' processing: From reference gene primer amplification, estimates of nucleated cell counts were derived. Assay used: immunoSEQ multiplex PCR; TCRdb lists only in-frame clones, some missing. That table gives V, J and clone size, and the DNA gave D and trimming. The data contain about 480,000 clones, roughly nine tenths of them singletons. V is TRBV7-6 and J is TRBJ2-5; D perhaps matches TRBD2 (6 bases). Sample: peripheral blood. The receptor comes from a man younger than 30 with COVID-19, enrolled during active disease. The CDR3 sequence is CASSLAGRRALQETQYF. The CDR3, as DNA: TGTGCCAGCAGCTTAGCGGGGAGGAGGGCTTTACAAGAGACCCAGTACTTC.